Presented here are 8 T cell receptor beta chains from one specimen sequenced in a study of neurological immune-mediated disorders. TCRdb used MiXCR to reprocess the 5' RACE reads, holding one entry per CDR3 protein. The repertoire includes 110,000 or so distinct CDR3 sequences, about 3.2% of them detected once, and 1% to 1.5% sits in the top ten. The source material was PBMCs. The receptors shown here come from a woman in her thirties with multiple sclerosis.

This clonotype was observed many times. The junction shows a germline mismatch at one end, possibly a read error. The J gene is TRBJ1-2, the V gene TRBV20-1; no firm D call. Germline V CDR1 and CDR2: DFQATT, SNEGSKA (reference sequence). The CDR3 contains 11 residues. The DNA for the CDR3 is TGCAGTGCTAGAGGGAACTCTGGCTACACCTTC. Residues: CSARGNSGYTF.

This clonotype was counted many times. The J gene is TRBJ1-3, the V gene TRBV20-1; 8 bases match TRBD1. Per germline, CDR1 DFQATT and CDR2 SNEGSKA (reference sequence). This CDR3 comprises 18 residues. With 1 base clipped from V and 5 bases from J, the junction kept 16 bases outside the gene matches. CDR3 in DNA: TGCAGTGCTAGAGTCGGTTTGGGGAACCAGGGGGCGCGAAACACCATATATTTT. This gives the protein CSARVGLGNQGARNTIYF.

This chain joins TRBV4-3 and TRBJ1-4; D perhaps matches TRBD1 (5 bases). V shed 1 base and J shed 0 bases, with 12 bases lying between them. The germline gives CDR1 LGHNA, CDR2 YSLEER. This CDR3 is built from 17 residues. CDR3 amino acids: CASSQVRDAATNEKLFF. CDR3 nucleotides: TGCGCCAGCAGCCAAGTTAGGGACGCCGCAACTAATGAAAAACTGTTTTTT.

This clonotype appeared many times. This chain uses TRBV5-1 with TRBJ2-3, with TRBD1 matching 10 bases. The CDR3 has 15 residues. Looked up from germline, CDR1 is SGHRS and CDR2 is YFSETQ. The junction had 6 bases not matched to a gene; V was cut back by 4 bases and J by 4 bases. The CDR3 sequence is CASSPQTGGADTQYF. Here the CDR3 DNA reads TGCGCCAGCAGCCCGCAGACAGGGGGCGCAGATACGCAGTATTTT.

This clonotype has at least ten counts. V and J are TRBV7-6 and TRBJ1-1; D unresolved. Germline lookup yields CDR1 SGHVS and CDR2 FNYEAQ. V lost 4 bases and J lost 2, with 17 bases in between. The CDR3 runs 16 residues. CDR3 region: CASSSQAVGPNTEAFF. CDR3 coding DNA: TGTGCCAGCAGCTCCCAGGCTGTCGGGCCAAACACTGAAGCTTTCTTT.

For this clonotype: At one end the junction does not follow the germline gene, possibly because of a read error. The chain carries TRBV29-1 and TRBJ2-7; D is uncertain. Germline lookup yields CDR1 SQVTM and CDR2 ANQGSEA. The CDR3 loop spans 14 amino acids. The CDR3 DNA reads TGCAGCGTTGAAGATCCCAGTTATTCCTACGAGAAGTACTTC. Translation gives CSVEDPSYSYEKYF.

This clonotype was counted at least ten times. The chain uses TRBV9 and TRBJ2-7, with TRBD2 identical over 8 bases. The ends lost 4 bases at V and 5 bases at J; junction bases unmatched: 14. CDR3 length: 16 amino acids. The germline CDR1 and CDR2 sequences are SGDLS and YYNGEE. CDR3 nucleotide sequence: TGTGCCAGCAGCTTAGGGCCCCGGGGGGGCGACGACGAGCAGTACTTC. This encodes CASSLGPRGGDDEQYF. The complete variable domain, with remaining parts taken from reference TRBV9 and TRBJ2-7, reads DSGVTQTPKHLITATGQRVTLRCSPRSGDLSVYWYQQSLDQGLQFLIQYYNGEERAKGNILERFSAQQFPDLHSELNLSSLELGDSALYFCASSLGPRGGDDEQYFGPGTRLTVT.

Ten or more counts support this clonotype. This chain joins TRBV30 and TRBJ2-1; D remains unclear. Germline-derived CDR1 and CDR2 are GTSNPN and SVGIG (reference sequence). Trimming removed 5 bases from V and 0 bases from J, with 11 bases in between. CDR3 length equals 14 residues. Here the CDR3 DNA reads TGTGCCTGGTACTCGGGCAGCTCCTACAATGAGCAGTTCTTC. Its translation: CAWYSGSSYNEQFF.